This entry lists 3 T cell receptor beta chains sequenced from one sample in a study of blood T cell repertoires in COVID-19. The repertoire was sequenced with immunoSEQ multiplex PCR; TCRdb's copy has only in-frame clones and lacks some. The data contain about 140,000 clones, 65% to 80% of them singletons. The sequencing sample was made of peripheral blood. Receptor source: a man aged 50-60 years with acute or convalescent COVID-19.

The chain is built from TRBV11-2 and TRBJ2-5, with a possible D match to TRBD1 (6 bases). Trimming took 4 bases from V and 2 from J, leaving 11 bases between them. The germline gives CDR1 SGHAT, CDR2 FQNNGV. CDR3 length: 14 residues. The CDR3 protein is CASSSFDRQETQYF. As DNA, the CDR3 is TGTGCCAGCAGCTCATTTGACAGGCAAGAGACCCAGTACTTC. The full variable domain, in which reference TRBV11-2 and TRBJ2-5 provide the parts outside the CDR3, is EAGVAQSPRYKIIEKRQSVAFWCNPISGHATLYWYQQILGQGPKLLIQFQNNGVVDDSQLPKDRFSAERLKGVDSTLKIQPAKLEDSAVYLCASSSFDRQETQYFGPGTRLLVL.

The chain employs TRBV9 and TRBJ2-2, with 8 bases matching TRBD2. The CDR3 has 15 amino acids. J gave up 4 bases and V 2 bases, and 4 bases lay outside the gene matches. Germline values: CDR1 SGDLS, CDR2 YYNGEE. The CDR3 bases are TGTGCCAGCAGCGTTCGGGGGGGCCCCACCGGGGAGCTGTTTTTT. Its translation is CASSVRGGPTGELFF.

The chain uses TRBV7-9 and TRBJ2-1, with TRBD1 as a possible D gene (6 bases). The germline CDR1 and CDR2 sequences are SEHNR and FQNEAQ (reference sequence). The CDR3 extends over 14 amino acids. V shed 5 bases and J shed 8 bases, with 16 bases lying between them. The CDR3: CASSTQQGAHEQFF. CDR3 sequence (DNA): TGTGCCAGCAGCACGCAACAGGGTGCCCATGAGCAGTTCTTC.